Shown below are 10 T cell receptor beta chains from a single sample sequenced in a study of T cells in localized non-small cell lung cancer. Data came from immunoSEQ multiplex PCR; TCRdb stores just in-frame clones and leaves some out. The table includes under 50,000 clones, 86% detected once. The source was peripheral blood mononuclear cells, collected before any cancer treatment. These receptor sequences come from a male donor at least 60 years old with stage II lung adenocarcinoma.

The chain uses TRBV29-1 and TRBJ2-3; D gene ambiguous. The germline gives CDR1 SQVTM, CDR2 ANQGSEA. The ends were cut back, 0 bases at V and 8 bases at J, with 6 bases in the middle. The CDR3 has 11 amino acids. The CDR3 region is CSVEETATQYF. The DNA of the CDR3 is TGCAGCGTTGAAGAAACGGCTACGCAGTATTTT.

The V and J genes are TRBV18 and TRBJ2-1; the D gene could be TRBD1 or TRBD2 (5 bases each). Germline lookup yields CDR1 KGHSH and CDR2 LQKENI. The CDR3 loop spans 18 amino acids. The germline V and J ends were trimmed by 0 bases and 0 bases, with 15 bases remaining between them. The CDR3 coding sequence is TGTGCCAGCTCACCACCGCTTGGGACCATGAGCTCCTACAATGAGCAGTTCTTC. It codes for CASSPPLGTMSSYNEQFF.

The chain employs TRBV7-6 and TRBJ1-1; D unclear. The CDR3 extends over 13 amino acids. Per germline, CDR1 SGHVS and CDR2 FNYEAQ. The ends were cut back, 5 bases at V and 1 base at J, with 8 bases in the middle. The CDR3 coding sequence is TGTGCCAGCAGCCGGCAACAGAACACTGAAGCTTTCTTT. Translation: CASSRQQNTEAFF.

The rearrangement links TRBV7-3 to TRBJ2-3; TRBD2 aligns across 8 bases. The germline gives CDR1 SGHTA, CDR2 FQGTGA. The J segment lost 3 bases and the V segment lost 5 bases, leaving 10 bases of the junction unmatched. The CDR3 has 16 amino acids. The CDR3, as DNA: TGTGCCAGCAGCCCGCGAAAGCGGGAGAATACAGATACGCAGTATTTT. Amino acid sequence: CASSPRKRENTDTQYF.

V and J are TRBV29-1 and TRBJ2-1; possible D gene TRBD2, 5 bases. With 7 bases removed from V and 2 bases from J, the gap between germline ends came to 15 bases. This CDR3 is 14 amino acids long. Looked up from germline, CDR1 is SQVTM and CDR2 is ANQGSEA. CDR3 nucleotide sequence: TGCAGCGCTGAGAGGAGCGGTACCTACAATGAGCAGTTCTTC. This sequence encodes CSAERSGTYNEQFF.

The CDR3 region has the DNA TGTGCCAGCAGTCCCCAAACGGGAACTTACAATGAGCAGTTCTTC. Amino acids: CASSPQTGTYNEQFF. The chain carries TRBV27 and TRBJ2-1; D may be TRBD2 (5 bases). V was cut by 5 bases and J by 4 bases, with 15 bases left in between. The CDR3 covers 15 residues. Germline CDR1 reads MNHEY; CDR2 reads SMNVEV (reference sequence).

The chain couples TRBV7-2 to TRBJ2-1; tentatively, D is TRBD1 (6 bases). CDR1 is SGHTA and CDR2 is FQGNSA in the germline V gene. This CDR3 contains 16 residues. V was shortened by 4 bases and J by 10 bases, with 23 bases between the two germline ends. Written as DNA, the CDR3 is TGTGCCAGCAGCTCCCGGACAGCTTCTGAGAGGGGGGAGCAGTTCTTC. Its translation is CASSSRTASERGEQFF.

The rearrangement uses TRBV14 and TRBJ2-7; 9 bases match TRBD2. The CDR3 extends over 16 amino acids. Trimming cost V 5 bases and J 2 bases; bases outside gene matches: 10. CDR1 is SGHDN and CDR2 is FVKESK in the germline V gene. CDR3 residues: CASSSLGLAGTYEQYF. CDR3 nucleotide sequence: TGTGCCAGCAGCTCACTCGGGCTAGCGGGAACCTACGAGCAGTACTTC.

This chain connects TRBV19 to TRBJ2-1; TRBD2 matches at 13 bases. Trimming removed 4 bases from V and 9 bases from J; junction bases left unmatched: 21. CDR3 length equals 20 residues. Germline V gene lookup returns CDR1 LNHDA and CDR2 SQIVND (reference sequence). The CDR3 here is CASSRRPTGVGLAGEGEQFF. The CDR3 DNA reads as TGTGCCAGTAGTAGGAGGCCGACAGGGGTAGGACTAGCGGGAGAGGGTGAGCAGTTCTTC. The complete variable domain, with remaining parts taken from reference TRBV19 and TRBJ2-1, reads DGGITQSPKYLFRKEGQNVTLSCEQNLNHDAMYWYRQDPGQGLRLIYYSQIVNDFQKGDIAEGYSVSREKKESFPLTVTSAQKNPTAFYLCASSRRPTGVGLAGEGEQFFGPGTRLTVL.

The chain combines TRBV15 with TRBJ2-5; 10 bases map to TRBD1. V lost 7 bases and J lost 3; bases outside the gene matches: 5. Germline CDR1 reads LNHNV; CDR2 reads YYDKDF (reference sequence). The CDR3 is made up of 14 amino acids. The CDR3 region is CATTRTGGEETQYF. CDR3 bases: TGTGCCACCACGCGGACAGGGGGGGAAGAGACCCAGTACTTC.